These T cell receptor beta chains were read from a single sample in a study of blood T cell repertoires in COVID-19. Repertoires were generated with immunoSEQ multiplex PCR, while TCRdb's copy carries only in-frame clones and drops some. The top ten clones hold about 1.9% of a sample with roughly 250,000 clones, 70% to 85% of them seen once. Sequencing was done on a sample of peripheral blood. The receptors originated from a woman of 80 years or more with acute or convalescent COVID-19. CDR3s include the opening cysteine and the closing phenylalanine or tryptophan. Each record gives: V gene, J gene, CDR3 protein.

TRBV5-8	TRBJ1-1	CASSLIPGAGTEAFF
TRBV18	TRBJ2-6	CASSPTGSGANVLTF
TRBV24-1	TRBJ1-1	CATDRGYAEAFF
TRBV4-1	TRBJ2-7	CASSQGPGLAGSSYEQYF
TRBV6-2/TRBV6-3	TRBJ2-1	CASSYSAGIRSNNEQFF
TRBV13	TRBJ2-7	CASSPPGVAKPYEQYF
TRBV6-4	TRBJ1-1	CASRYRGLFTEAFF
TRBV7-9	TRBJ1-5	CASSRGQGNQPQHF
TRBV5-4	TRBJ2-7	CASSIQGRYTYEQYF
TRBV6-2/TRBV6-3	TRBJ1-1	CASSSGGGWVNTEAFF